The 18 T cell receptor beta chains reported below all come from one sample, sequenced in a study of T cells after yellow fever vaccination. MiXCR was run by TCRdb on the 5' RACE reads, yielding one entry per CDR3 protein. The table includes some 350,000 distinct CDR3 sequences, 6.2% detected once. The source was PBMCs, collected 5 days after the yellow fever booster vaccination. These receptors were obtained from a man aged 25 to 40 who received the YFV17D yellow fever vaccine.

This clonotype was counted a few times. This rearrangement joins TRBV15 to TRBJ2-3; the D is unclear. CDR3 length: 13 amino acids. Trimming shortened V by 0 bases and J by 6 bases, and 7 bases separated the two germline ends. Germline V lookup: CDR1 LNHNV, CDR2 YYDKDF (reference sequence). CDR3 sequence reads: CATSRENEDTQYF. Written as DNA, the CDR3 is TGTGCCACCAGCAGAGAGAACGAGGATACGCAGTATTTT.

This rearrangement joins TRBV19 to TRBJ2-1; D possibly corresponds to TRBD2 (5 bases). The CDR3 has 12 residues. The V gene's germline CDR1 is LNHDA and CDR2 SQIVND (reference sequence). CDR3 region: CATRRFDNEQFF. The DNA of the CDR3 is TGTGCGACAAGGAGGTTCGACAATGAGCAGTTCTTC.

There are many counts of this clonotype. This CDR3 is CASSQAGDNEQFF. In DNA form, the CDR3 reads TGCGCCAGCAGCCAGGCGGGAGACAATGAGCAGTTCTTC. The chain carries TRBV4-3 and TRBJ2-1, with TRBD2 matching over 7 bases. The CDR3 is 13 amino acids. Germline CDR1 is LGHNA and CDR2 is YSLEER. The J segment lost 5 bases and the V segment lost 3 bases, leaving 1 base of the junction unmatched.

This clonotype occurred many times. The chain recombines TRBV29-1 with TRBJ2-7; TRBD2 matches 12 bases. Germline assignment: CDR1 SQVTM and CDR2 ANQGSEA. The CDR3 has 13 amino acids. With V trimmed by 7 bases and J by 3 bases, 4 bases remained unmatched. As DNA, the CDR3 is TGCAGCGCAACGACTAGCGGGAGCTACGAGCAGTACTTC. It specifies CSATTSGSYEQYF.

J is TRBJ1-5 and V is TRBV6-1; D may be TRBD1 (5 bases). Trimming removed 7 bases from V and 4 bases from J, with 20 bases in between. The CDR3 consists of 16 residues. CDR1 is MNHNS, CDR2 SASEGT, per germline. This chain's CDR3 is CASTPPVGGGNQPQHF. CDR3 coding DNA: TGTGCCAGCACTCCCCCCGTGGGGGGTGGGAATCAGCCCCAGCATTTT.

As DNA, the CDR3 is TGTGCCAGCACCTCACACGTTGGGAAGCAGTACTTC. The encoded protein is CASTSHVGKQYF. The chain has TRBV6-5 and TRBJ2-7; no firm D call. V shed 7 bases and J shed 8 bases, with 15 bases lying between them. Germline V gene sequence: CDR1 MNHEY, CDR2 SVGAGI. This CDR3 is built from 12 residues.

This clonotype has at least ten counts. The rearrangement uses TRBV5-6 and TRBJ2-7; 9 nucleotides align to TRBD2. Germline V gene sequence: CDR1 SGHDT, CDR2 YYEEEE. The CDR3 extends over 14 amino acids. Trimming removed 5 bases from V and 7 bases from J; junction bases left unmatched: 10. CDR3 coding DNA: TGTGCCAGCAGACCGGGACTAGCCTCGGGGGAGCAGTACTTC. It codes for CASRPGLASGEQYF. Full variable domain (outside the CDR3, taken from reference TRBV5-6 and TRBJ2-7): DAGVTQSPTHLIKTRGQQVTLRCSPKSGHDTVSWYQQALGQGPQFIFQYYEEEERQRGNFPDRFSGHQFPNYSSELNVNALLLGDSALYLCASRPGLASGEQYFGPGTRLTVT.

This clonotype has ten or more counts. The rearrangement links TRBV28 to TRBJ1-3; D is undetermined. Germline assignment: CDR1 MDHEN and CDR2 SYDVKM. V lost 1 base, J lost 0 bases, and 7 bases lay in between. There are 15 residues in the CDR3. The CDR3 DNA follows: TGTGCCAGCAGTTTATACGGCTACTCTGGAAACACCATATATTTT. Protein sequence: CASSLYGYSGNTIYF.

A few counts support this clonotype. The junction shows a germline mismatch at one end, possibly a read error. The genes are TRBV14 and TRBJ1-2; D is unclear. The CDR3 loop spans 9 amino acids. In germline, CDR1 is SGHDN, CDR2 FVKESK. The CDR3 DNA reads as TGTGCCAGCAGCCCTAACACGTCGTTC. Protein: CASSPNTSF.

This clonotype appeared many times. The chain is built from TRBV7-2 and TRBJ2-5; 9 bases are a match to TRBD1. V lost 2 bases and J lost 5; bases outside the gene matches: 6. The CDR3 has 15 amino acids. Germline assignment: CDR1 SGHTA and CDR2 FQGNSA. CDR3 bases: TGTGCCAGCAGCTTACCGGGACAGGGCGGGGAGACCCAGTACTTC. Its protein product is CASSLPGQGGETQYF.

This clonotype was seen a few times. This chain links TRBV7-9 with TRBJ2-1; tentative D call: TRBD2 (5 bases). The CDR3 totals 14 residues. From germline, CDR1 is SEHNR and CDR2 FQNEAQ (reference sequence). V was pared by 7 bases and J by 9 bases, with 19 bases between. DNA of the CDR3: TGTGCCAGCACCTACCAGGACTCCCTCAGTGAGCAGTTCTTC. It translates to CASTYQDSLSEQFF.

This clonotype has a count of ten or more. V is TRBV20-1 and J is TRBJ2-7; possibly TRBD1 or TRBD2 for D (5 bases each). CDR3 length equals 13 residues. The V gene lost 5 bases and the J gene lost 4 bases, with 15 bases spanning the gap. The germline V gene encodes CDR1 DFQATT and CDR2 SNEGSKA (reference sequence). The CDR3 region is CSAHKVEGYEQYF. The DNA of the CDR3 is TGCAGTGCTCACAAGGTCGAGGGGTACGAGCAGTACTTC.

This clonotype was counted ten times or more. The gene calls are TRBV7-8 and TRBJ2-1; 11 bases are shared with TRBD2. Trimming took 8 bases from V and 4 from J; bases not matched to a gene: 4. In germline, CDR1 is SGHVS, CDR2 FQNEAQ. This CDR3 contains 14 residues. This chain's CDR3 is CASDRTSGYNEQFF. The DNA for the CDR3 is TGTGCCAGCGACCGGACTAGCGGGTACAATGAGCAGTTCTTC.

The V gene is TRBV18, the J gene TRBJ2-7; 7 nucleotides match TRBD2. The CDR3 runs 15 residues. V lost 5 bases, J lost 5 bases, and 12 bases stayed unmatched. Germline CDR1 and CDR2: KGHSH and LQKENI. This CDR3 reads CASSSSSGGIDEQYF. The DNA of the CDR3 is TGTGCCAGCTCATCATCTAGCGGAGGGATCGACGAGCAGTACTTC.

The chain couples TRBV12-3 or TRBV12-4 to TRBJ1-1, with 8 positions matching TRBD1. V dropped 8 bases and J dropped 4; count of bases not matched to a gene: 9. The CDR3 consists of 14 residues. DNA for the CDR3: TGTGCCAGCGGAACAGGGGGAGTAGGCACTGAAGCTTTCTTT. Residues: CASGTGGVGTEAFF.

This clonotype showed up just once. This chain links TRBV15 with TRBJ1-4; D perhaps matches TRBD1 (6 bases). Trimming took 0 bases from V and 7 from J, leaving 6 bases between them. CDR3 length equals 13 residues. Germline CDR1 reads LNHNV; CDR2 reads YYDKDF (reference sequence). CDR3 in amino acids: CATSRETGEKLFF. The CDR3 coding sequence is TGTGCCACCAGCAGAGAGACAGGTGAAAAACTGTTTTTT.

This clonotype was seen repeatedly, ten times or more. The V call is TRBV20-1, the J call TRBJ2-3, with 8 bases identical to TRBD2. The CDR3 spans 14 residues. CDR1 DFQATT and CDR2 SNEGSKA come from the germline V gene (reference sequence). V lost 3 bases and J lost 2; bases outside the gene matches: 4. This chain's CDR3 is CSASPGRDTDTQYF. The CDR3, as DNA: TGCAGTGCTAGCCCCGGGAGGGACACAGATACGCAGTATTTT.

At least ten counts were recorded for this clonotype. The rearrangement links TRBV20-1 to TRBJ1-1, with D uncertain. The V gene's germline CDR1 is DFQATT and CDR2 SNEGSKA (reference sequence). Trimming removed 2 bases from V and 4 bases from J, with 14 bases in between. The CDR3 spans 14 residues. CDR3 bases: TGCAGTGCTAGAAGCCGGGCCCTAGGCACTGAAGCTTTCTTT. This codes for CSARSRALGTEAFF.